These T cell receptor beta chains were read from a single sample in a study of T cell repertoires in ileal Crohn's disease. Profiling relied on immunoSEQ multiplex PCR, and the TCRdb table lists in-frame clones only, not all of them. The sample holds 15,000 or so clones; roughly 83% are singletons and the top ten take 9% to 12%. The specimen sequenced was ileal tissue. The receptors shown here come from an adult with Crohn's disease. Both conserved end residues are part of each CDR3. D genes are given only for firm matches. Clone size is given for some rows only: seen once, a few or many times, or a class if the clone is expanded.

clone_size j_call d_call v_call cdr3_nt cdr3_aa
NA TRBJ1-1 TRBD1 TRBV9 TGTGCCAGCAGCGTAGTGACAGGGATGAACACTGAAGCTTTCTTT CASSVVTGMNTEAFF
NA TRBJ1-4 NA TRBV18 TGTGCCAGCTCATCCGACAGGTTCCATGAAAAACTGTTTTTT CASSSDRFHEKLFF
few TRBJ2-2 TRBD2 TRBV7-3 TGTGCCAGCAGCTTCTATCCCCCAGGGGCGGGGGGTATCACCGGGGAGCTGTTTTTT CASSFYPPGAGGITGELFF
NA TRBJ1-1 NA TRBV18 TGTGCCAGCTCTAAATACAGTGAGACAGGCTCCCGCACTGAAGCTTTCTTT CASSKYSETGSRTEAFF
NA TRBJ2-7 TRBD1 TRBV29-1 TGCAGCGTTCTGGGACAGGGGCACTACGAGCAGTACTTC CSVLGQGHYEQYF
NA TRBJ2-1 NA TRBV2 TGTGCCAGCAGTGAAGCGGGGGGGGCGGGTTACAATGAGCAGTTCTTC CASSEAGGAGYNEQFF
NA TRBJ1-1 NA TRBV28 TGTGCCAGCGGCCCCACTGAAGCTTTCTTT CASGPTEAFF
NA TRBJ2-4 TRBD2 TRBV6-6 TGTGCCGGTGGAGGTGGTGGGAGGGAAGCCAAAAACATTCAGTACTTC CAGGGGGREAKNIQYF
NA TRBJ1-1 NA TRBV4-1 TGCGCCAGCAGCCCAGAGGTAAGGGGCGGGAGGAACACTGAAGCTTTCTTT CASSPEVRGGRNTEAFF
NA TRBJ2-7 NA TRBV6-5 TGTGCCAGCAGACCTGGGCCCGGCCCCTACGAGCAGTACTTC CASRPGPGPYEQYF
NA TRBJ2-7 TRBD2 TRBV27 TGTGCCAGCAGTTTATTGGCGGGGGGGCCCTCCTACGAGCAGTACTTC CASSLLAGGPSYEQYF
NA TRBJ1-1 NA TRBV7-9 TGTGCCAGCAGCTTAGGGGGACTGTTGAACACTGAAGCTTTCTTT CASSLGGLLNTEAFF
NA TRBJ2-7 NA TRBV18 TGTGCCAGCTCACACCCGACTGTTTCCTACGAGCAGTACTTC CASSHPTVSYEQYF
NA TRBJ1-2 NA TRBV5-1 TGCGCCAGCAGCTTGGGAGGGGGTGATGGCTACACCTTC CASSLGGGDGYTF
once TRBJ2-2 TRBD2 TRBV19 TGTGCCAGTAGGGCCAGAGCGGGGGAGAACACCGGGGAGCTGTTTTTT CASRARAGENTGELFF
NA TRBJ1-5 NA TRBV4-2 TGTGCCAGCAGCCAGGAGCCTCAACAAGATAGCAATCAGCCCCAGCATTTT CASSQEPQQDSNQPQHF
NA TRBJ2-1 TRBD2 TRBV29-1 TGCAGCGTTGTACCAGCGGGGTCCTACAATGAGCAGTTCTTC CSVVPAGSYNEQFF
NA TRBJ2-3 TRBD2 TRBV5-1 TGCGCCAGCAGCTTGGATGGCGGGGGGGCCACAGATACGCAGTATTTT CASSLDGGGATDTQYF
NA TRBJ2-1 NA TRBV5-6 TGTGCCAGCAGCTTGCGGGGGTCCTACAATGAGCAGTTCTTC CASSLRGSYNEQFF
NA TRBJ2-2 TRBD1 TRBV7-2 TGTGCCAGCAGCTCTCACCGACAGGGGACCCGCCCCGGGGAGCTGTTTTTT CASSSHRQGTRPGELFF
NA TRBJ2-1 NA TRBV11-1 TGTGCCAGCAGCCCGGACTTCACAATCTACAATGAGCAGTTCTTC CASSPDFTIYNEQFF
once TRBJ1-4 NA TRBV18 TGTGCCAGCTCACCAGGGGAGGGAGAAAAACTGTTTTTT CASSPGEGEKLFF
NA TRBJ2-5 TRBD2 TRBV2 TGTGCCAGCAGGGAGACTAGCGGGGGGCGAGAGACCCAGTACTTC CASRETSGGRETQYF
NA TRBJ2-1 NA TRBV11-2 TGTGCCAGCAGCCCACAGGGTCGCTCCTACAATGAGCAGTTCTTC CASSPQGRSYNEQFF
few TRBJ2-6 NA TRBV5-1 TGCGCCAGCAGCTCTGGAGGGTCTGGGGCCAACGTCCTGACTTTC CASSSGGSGANVLTF
NA TRBJ1-2 TRBD1 TRBV23-1 TGCGCCAGCAGTCAATCGACAGGGGAAGACGGCTACACCTTC CASSQSTGEDGYTF
NA TRBJ1-5 NA TRBV4-1 TGCGCCAGCAGCTTAGGTCCAGGGAACAATCAGCCCCAGCATTTT CASSLGPGNNQPQHF
NA TRBJ1-2 TRBD1 TRBV29-1 TGCAGCGTTCGTCTACAGGGGAACTATGGCTACACCTTC CSVRLQGNYGYTF
NA TRBJ2-1 TRBD1 TRBV5-1 TGCGCCAGCAGCTTGGCGGTGGGGGGGACAGGGAGCTCCTACAATGAGCAGTTCTTC CASSLAVGGTGSSYNEQFF
NA TRBJ2-5 NA TRBV7-3 TGTGCCAGCAGCCCTACCTCAGGGGCCCAAGAGACCCAGTACTTC CASSPTSGAQETQYF
NA TRBJ1-6 NA TRBV11-2 TGTGCCAGCAGCTTCGGCGAGGCTTCACCCCTCCACTTT CASSFGEASPLHF
few TRBJ2-5 TRBD1 TRBV10-3 TGTGCCATCAGTGAACAGGGGGAGACCCAGTACTTC CAISEQGETQYF
NA TRBJ1-4 TRBD1 TRBV19 TGTGCCAGTAGTTCCAGGGGGCCTAATGAAAAACTGTTTTTT CASSSRGPNEKLFF
NA TRBJ1-2 TRBD1 TRBV19 TGTGCCAGTAGAACGGGACAGCTTAACTATGGCTACACCTTC CASRTGQLNYGYTF
NA TRBJ2-2 NA TRBV7-7 TGTGCCAGCAGCTTAGAACGGCGGGGTGGGTCCGGGGAGCTGTTTTTT CASSLERRGGSGELFF
NA TRBJ1-1 TRBD1 TRBV7-9 TGTGCCAGCAGCGTCGCCGGGACAGCGAACACTGAAGCTTTCTTT CASSVAGTANTEAFF
few TRBJ2-3 TRBD2 TRBV14 TGTGCCAGCAGCCTCTCGGCCTTGGGGGGGACAGATACGCAGTATTTT CASSLSALGGTDTQYF
NA TRBJ1-5 NA TRBV19 TGTGCCAGTAGTATAGACGGGCCCCGGGGGCCCCAGCATTTT CASSIDGPRGPQHF
NA TRBJ2-6 NA TRBV10-2 TGCGCCAGCAGTGAGCTCAGAAGCTCTGGGGCCAACGTCCTGACTTTC CASSELRSSGANVLTF
NA TRBJ1-5 NA TRBV4-1 TGCGCCAGCAGCCCTTTCGGCGGGAATCAGCCCCAGCATTTT CASSPFGGNQPQHF
NA TRBJ2-7 NA TRBV29-1 TGCAGCGTTGGGGAGCCCGGTGAGCAGTACTTC CSVGEPGEQYF
NA TRBJ1-2 TRBD1 TRBV12-5 TGTGCTAGTGGTTTAAACAGGGGGCCGAACTATGGCTACACCTTC CASGLNRGPNYGYTF
few TRBJ1-5 NA TRBV19 TGTGCCAGTAGTATGGCGGGAGCTGCGGGCAATCAGCCCCAGCATTTT CASSMAGAAGNQPQHF
NA TRBJ1-2 TRBD1 TRBV19 TGTGCCAGTAGTACCACAGGGGCGGCCGGCTACACCTTC CASSTTGAAGYTF
NA TRBJ1-1 TRBD1 TRBV5-1 TGCGCCAGCAGCTCCAAGACAGGGGGGGAGGACACTGAAGCTTTCTTT CASSSKTGGEDTEAFF
NA TRBJ2-5 TRBD1 TRBV9 TGTGCCAGCAGCCCGCGGGACAGGGAGTACGAGACCCAGTACTTC CASSPRDREYETQYF
NA TRBJ1-1 NA TRBV27 TGTGCCAGCAGTTACGGTGAGCGACTTGCTGAAGCTTTCTTT CASSYGERLAEAFF
NA TRBJ2-2 NA TRBV5-6 TGTGCCAGCAGCTTGGTAGGGGCAGGGGCCGACGGGGAGCTGTTTTTT CASSLVGAGADGELFF
NA TRBJ2-2 NA TRBV7-6 TGTGCCAGCAGCTTAGTCAGCGCGGACGGGGAGCTGTTTTTT CASSLVSADGELFF
NA TRBJ2-5 TRBD2 TRBV5-1 TGCGCCAGCAGCTTTACTAGCGGGGGGGGTCAAGAGACCCAGTACTTC CASSFTSGGGQETQYF
NA TRBJ2-7 NA TRBV5-1 TGCGCCAGCACCCGGGGTGGACAGTTCGACGAGCAGTACTTC CASTRGGQFDEQYF
NA TRBJ2-5 TRBD2 TRBV6-5 TGTGCCAGCAGTAGGGGGACTAGCGGGCTTTGGGCCCAGTACTTC CASSRGTSGLWAQYF